This TCR beta chain was captured in a study of cytomegalovirus exposure and HLA in healthy donors. The PCR contained 60 Vbeta and 13 Jbeta primers. Only in-frame clones appear in the TCRdb table, and some are missing; sequencing was by immunoSEQ multiplex PCR. Seen in this sample are 65,000 to 80,000 clones; the ten most common clones hold roughly 5.1%. Trimming cost V 3 bases and J 0 bases, with 12 bases left between them. CDR1 and CDR2 from the germline V gene are GTSNPN and SVGIG (reference sequence). There are 15 residues in the CDR3. This TCR was sampled from a young man in good health and CMV-seronegative. J is TRBJ1-3 and V is TRBV30, with D hard to call. The sample consisted of PBMCs. This chain's CDR3 is CAWRRGPYSGNTIYF. CDR3 sequence (DNA): TGTGCCTGGAGAAGAGGGCCCTACTCTGGAAACACCATATATTTT.